Each of the 25 T cell receptor beta chains below was sequenced from the same sample in a study of early T cells in non-severe SARS-CoV-2 infection. MiXCR was run by TCRdb on the 5' RACE reads, yielding one entry per CDR3 protein. In the table there are about 59,000 distinct CDR3 sequences, roughly an eighth of which are singletons. Sequenced material: whole blood. The receptors derive from an adult who was a healthcare worker with PCR-confirmed SARS-CoV-2 infection or an uninfected control (not recorded which).

The gene calls are TRBV30 and TRBJ2-1; no reliable D call. CDR1 is GTSNPN and CDR2 is SVGIG in the germline V gene (reference sequence). Trimming left V 4 bases short and J 0 bases short, with 13 bases between. This CDR3 region has 15 residues. The CDR3 coding sequence is TGTGCCTGGAATCGGCGACCCAGCTCCTACAATGAGCAGTTCTTC. It codes for CAWNRRPSSYNEQFF.

This clonotype was recorded at least ten times. The rearrangement joins TRBV7-2 to TRBJ2-1; 9 nucleotides match TRBD2. The germline V gene has CDR1 SGHTA and CDR2 FQGNSA. The CDR3 sequence is 17 residues long. The V segment lost 1 base and the J segment 4 bases; nucleotides outside the gene matches: 8. CDR3 coding DNA: TGTGCCAGCAGCTTAGAAGTGCTAGCGGGATCTTACAATGAGCAGTTCTTC. Amino acid sequence: CASSLEVLAGSYNEQFF. The variable domain in full, with the rest retrieved from reference TRBV7-2 and TRBJ2-1, is GAGVSQSPSNKVTEKGKDVELRCDPISGHTALYWYRQSLGQGLEFLIYFQGNSAPDKSGLPSDRFSAERTGGSVSTLTIQRTQQEDSAVYLCASSLEVLAGSYNEQFFGPGTRLTVL.

This clonotype was seen ten or more times. V gene TRBV6-2 or TRBV6-3 combines with J gene TRBJ2-7; 11 nucleotides line up with TRBD2. V shed 7 bases and J 3 bases; nucleotides not matched to a gene: 14. The CDR3 is 17 amino acids. CDR1 is MNHEY, CDR2 SVGEGT, per germline. CDR3 protein: CASTFSMPGLAVYEQYF. CDR3 DNA sequence: TGTGCCAGCACTTTTTCTATGCCGGGACTAGCGGTCTACGAGCAGTACTTC.

V gene TRBV5-1 combines with J gene TRBJ2-1; 7 nucleotides line up with TRBD2. Trimming at V came to 4 bases and at J to 5 bases, leaving 12 bases not matched to a gene. The CDR3 runs 16 residues. Germline loops: CDR1 SGHRS, CDR2 YFSETQ. Written as DNA, the CDR3 is TGCGCCAGCAGCCCGCGACCGGGCGGGAGACACAATGAGCAGTTCTTC. Translating gives CASSPRPGGRHNEQFF.

This clonotype occurred many times. CDR3 sequence reads: CASSYRQGLALQQFF. CDR3 nucleotides: TGTGCCAGCAGCTATCGACAGGGGTTGGCCCTTCAGCAGTTCTTC. The chain carries TRBV7-2 and TRBJ2-1, with 8 bases lining up with TRBD1. Germline V gene data show CDR1 as SGHTA and CDR2 as FQGNSA. V lost 4 bases to trimming and J lost 11 bases; unmatched junction nucleotides: 13. The CDR3 length is 15 residues. The full variable domain, with the rest looked up from reference TRBV7-2 and TRBJ2-1, is GAGVSQSPSNKVTEKGKDVELRCDPISGHTALYWYRQSLGQGLEFLIYFQGNSAPDKSGLPSDRFSAERTGGSVSTLTIQRTQQEDSAVYLCASSYRQGLALQQFFGPGTRLTVL.

This clonotype has more than one count but fewer than ten. The chain uses TRBV11-2 and TRBJ1-1; D not certain. V lost 1 base and J lost 10, with 10 bases in between. The CDR3 totals 12 residues. Germline V lookup: CDR1 SGHAT, CDR2 FQNNGV. Here the CDR3 reads CASSLGGSGAFF. Written as DNA, the CDR3 is TGTGCCAGCAGCTTAGGAGGGTCGGGAGCTTTCTTT.

This clonotype was picked up a small number of times. This chain joins TRBV28 and TRBJ2-4; unclear D gene. The CDR3 covers 16 residues. Germline values: CDR1 MDHEN, CDR2 SYDVKM. Trimming took off 5 bases at V and 2 bases at J, with 16 bases between the two ends. CDR3 DNA sequence: TGTGCCAGCAGTCTCCCTATTGCAGGTTCCAAAAACATTCAGTACTTC. As protein: CASSLPIAGSKNIQYF. Full variable domain (remainder filled in from reference TRBV28 and TRBJ2-4): DVKVTQSSRYLVKRTGEKVFLECVQDMDHENMFWYRQDPGLGLRLIYFSYDVKMKEKGDIPEGYSVSREKKERFSLILESASTNQTSMYLCASSLPIAGSKNIQYFGAGTRLSVL.

This clonotype was observed many times. The chain uses TRBV18 and TRBJ1-5; D is undetermined. With 3 bases removed from V and 0 bases from J, the gap between germline ends came to 6 bases. Germline-derived CDR1 and CDR2 are KGHSH and LQKENI. The CDR3 is 14 residues long. CDR3 coding DNA: TGTGCCAGCTCACCGCGTAATAGCAATCAGCCCCAGCATTTT. Its translation: CASSPRNSNQPQHF.

The V and J genes are TRBV3-1 and TRBJ2-6, with 7 bases fitting TRBD1. After removal of 5 bases from V and 3 bases from J, the junction contained 7 bases not matched to a gene. Germline V lookup: CDR1 LGHDT, CDR2 YNNKEL (reference sequence). The CDR3 spans 16 residues. The DNA of the CDR3 is TGTGCCAGCAGCTCGACAGGGAAGGTTGGGGCCAACGTCCTGACTTTC. Protein: CASSSTGKVGANVLTF.

This clonotype occurred many times. This sequence joins TRBV11-2 and TRBJ2-5, with D possibly being TRBD1 or TRBD2 (5 bases each). V shed 1 base and J shed 6 bases, with 12 bases lying between them. This CDR3 is built from 14 residues. CDR1 is SGHAT, CDR2 FQNNGV, per germline. For the CDR3, the DNA is TGTGCCAGCAGCTTAGTGCGAGGGACCAAGACCCAGTACTTC. Its protein is CASSLVRGTKTQYF.

This clonotype showed up many times. The genes are TRBV6-2 or TRBV6-3 and TRBJ2-3, with D perhaps matching TRBD2 (6 bases). The V end was cut by 0 bases, the J end by 8 bases, with 15 bases between. This CDR3 is built from 15 residues. Germline V gene lookup returns CDR1 MNHEY and CDR2 SVGEGT. DNA for the CDR3: TGTGCCAGCAGTTACTCTACCCGGGACTTCAGTACGCAGTATTTT. Translated: CASSYSTRDFSTQYF.

This chain joins TRBV13 and TRBJ2-3; 9 bases match TRBD2. CDR1 is PRHDT and CDR2 is FYEKMQ in the germline V gene (reference sequence). The CDR3 length is 17 residues. The V segment lost 1 base and the J segment 2 bases; nucleotides outside the gene matches: 7. The CDR3 sequence: CASSLVTRGGITDTQYF. CDR3 coding DNA: TGTGCCAGCAGCTTAGTGACGCGGGGGGGCATCACAGATACGCAGTATTTT.

The CDR3 DNA reads TGTGCCAGCAGTTTCCGACAGGGCGGAATCAGCACAGATACGCAGTATTTT. Its protein is CASSFRQGGISTDTQYF. The J gene is TRBJ2-3, the V gene TRBV6-5, with TRBD1 identical over 7 bases. This CDR3 comprises 17 residues. From germline, CDR1 is MNHEY and CDR2 SVGAGI. V shed 4 bases and J 0 bases; nucleotides not matched to a gene: 10.

This clonotype showed up many times. The chain is built from TRBV12-3 or TRBV12-4 and TRBJ2-5, with D perhaps being TRBD1 or TRBD2 (5 bases each). Trimming removed 6 bases at V and 6 bases at J, with 20 bases between. The CDR3 consists of 15 residues. Written as DNA, the CDR3 is TGTGCCAGCAGCTCCCCCCGGGACCCCCGACAGACCCAGTACTTC. Translated, it gives CASSSPRDPRQTQYF.

In this sample, this clonotype turned up a few times. This chain links TRBV6-5 with TRBJ2-5, with 8 bases matching TRBD1. The germline CDR1 and CDR2 sequences are MNHEY and SVGAGI. This CDR3 contains 16 residues. The ends lost 2 bases at V and 5 bases at J; junction bases unmatched: 10. CDR3 sequence (DNA): TGTGCCAGCAGTTACGCGCAGGGGGCGAGCCGGGAGACCCAGTACTTC. Translation: CASSYAQGASRETQYF.

This clonotype was detected many times. The rearrangement links TRBV12-5 to TRBJ2-3, with a possible D match to TRBD1 (6 bases). Germline V gives CDR1 LGHNT, CDR2 FRNRAP. V was shortened by 1 base and J by 4 bases, with 6 bases between the two germline ends. The length of the CDR3 is 13 residues. The CDR3 DNA follows: TGTGCTAGTGGTTTGGCAGGGGCAGATACGCAGTATTTT. The encoded protein is CASGLAGADTQYF.

A word on this clonotype: A much larger clonotype is one base distant, so this may be a read error. This chain joins TRBV9 and TRBJ1-1; 7 nucleotides line up with TRBD1. The germline CDR1 and CDR2 sequences are SGDLS and YYNGEE. This CDR3 contains 13 residues. This CDR3 is CTSSYRGGTEAFF. The CDR3 coding sequence is TGTACCAGCAGCTACAGGGGTGGCACTGAAGCTTTCTTT.

This clonotype has ten or more counts. The chain employs TRBV7-6 and TRBJ2-2; D unclear. Germline CDR1 and CDR2: SGHVS and FNYEAQ. The ends were cut back, 2 bases at V and 6 bases at J, with 7 bases in the middle. The CDR3 loop spans 13 amino acids. CDR3 region: CASSLSPAGELFF. CDR3 DNA: TGTGCCAGCAGCTTATCCCCGGCCGGGGAGCTGTTTTTT. The complete variable domain, with remaining parts taken from reference TRBV7-6 and TRBJ2-2, reads GAGVSQSPRYKVTKRGQDVALRCDPISGHVSLYWYRQALGQGPEFLTYFNYEAQQDKSGLPNDRFSAERPEGSISTLTIQRTEQRDSAMYRCASSLSPAGELFFGEGSRLTVL.

The table lists this clonotype with many counts. J is TRBJ2-3 and V is TRBV12-3 or TRBV12-4, with D perhaps TRBD1 (5 bases). This CDR3 is built from 14 residues. Trimming shortened V by 8 bases and J by 2 bases, and 14 bases separated the two germline ends. CDR3 sequence (DNA): TGTGCCAGCGTGCCCGACAGCAACACAGATACGCAGTATTTT. Protein product: CASVPDSNTDTQYF.

The chain recombines TRBV11-2 with TRBJ2-1; 9 bases agree with TRBD2. The CDR3 has 17 residues. V lost 7 bases, J lost 2 bases, and 12 bases stayed unmatched. CDR1 is SGHAT and CDR2 is FQNNGV in the germline V gene. The CDR3 bases are TGTGCCAGCAAGAGGCTAGCGGGGAATTGGCCCTACAATGAGCAGTTCTTC. Translated, it gives CASKRLAGNWPYNEQFF.

This clonotype was picked up a small number of times. The rearrangement uses TRBV12-5 and TRBJ2-7; D remains unclear. Germline V CDR1 and CDR2: LGHNT, FRNRAP. Trimming pared 5 bases from V and 2 bases from J, leaving 16 bases between. The CDR3 has 15 residues. The CDR3 bases are TGTGCTAGTGGTCCCTCTCCGGGCCGGACCTACGAGCAGTACTTC. This translates into CASGPSPGRTYEQYF.

This clonotype occurred many times. This chain uses TRBV29-1 with TRBJ2-7; tentative D call: TRBD1 (6 bases). This CDR3 has 12 residues. Germline CDR1 and CDR2: SQVTM and ANQGSEA. Trimming removed 3 bases from V and 3 bases from J, with 9 bases in between. The CDR3 reads CSVEGRGYEQYF. In nucleotides, the CDR3 is TGCAGCGTTGAGGGCAGGGGCTACGAGCAGTACTTC.

This clonotype was recorded many times. The V and J genes are TRBV11-2 and TRBJ2-1, with 8 bases matching TRBD2. The CDR3 is 17 residues long. CDR1 and CDR2 from the germline V gene are SGHAT and FQNNGV. V was pared by 2 bases and J by 8 bases, with 14 bases of the junction left unmatched. DNA for the CDR3: TGTGCCAGCAGCTTATTCTCGAGTAGCGGGATTTTTTATGAGCAGTTCTTC. Translated, it gives CASSLFSSSGIFYEQFF.

Concerning this clonotype: A much larger clone differs by one base, so this may be a read error. The chain carries TRBV3-1 and TRBJ2-5, with D maybe TRBD1 (6 bases). Between the trimmed V and J ends, which lost 4 bases and 9 bases, there was a span of 18 bases. The CDR3 has 14 residues. The germline V gene has CDR1 LGHDT and CDR2 YNNKEL (reference sequence). Here the CDR3 reads CASSPETGRGAQYF. CDR3 coding DNA: TGTGCCAGCAGCCCAGAGACAGGCCGTGGGGCCCAGTACTTC.

This clonotype was seen at least ten times. The chain joins TRBV5-1 to TRBJ1-6, with D unclear. The CDR3 sequence is 16 residues long. The germline V and J ends were trimmed by 2 bases and 0 bases, with 9 bases remaining between them. The germline V gene has CDR1 SGHRS and CDR2 YFSETQ. In DNA form, the CDR3 reads TGCGCCAGCAGCTTCCAGGTCCTCTCCTATAATTCACCCCTCCACTTT. Its protein product is CASSFQVLSYNSPLHF.